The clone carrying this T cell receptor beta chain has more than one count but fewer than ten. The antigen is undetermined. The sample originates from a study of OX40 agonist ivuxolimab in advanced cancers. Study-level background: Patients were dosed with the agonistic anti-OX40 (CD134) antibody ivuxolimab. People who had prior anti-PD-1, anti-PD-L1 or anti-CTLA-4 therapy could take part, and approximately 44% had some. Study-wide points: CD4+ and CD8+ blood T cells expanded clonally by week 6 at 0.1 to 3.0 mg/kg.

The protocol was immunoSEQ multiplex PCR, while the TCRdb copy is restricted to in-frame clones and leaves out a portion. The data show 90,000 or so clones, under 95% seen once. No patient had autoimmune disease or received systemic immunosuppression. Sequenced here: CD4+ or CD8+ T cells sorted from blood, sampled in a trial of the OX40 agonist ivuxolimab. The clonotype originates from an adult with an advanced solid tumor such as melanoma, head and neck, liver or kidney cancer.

The CDR3 DNA reads as TGTGCCAGCAGCTTAGCTATCGCAGGGGATCTGCCCGGGGAGCTGTTTTTT. Encoded protein: CASSLAIAGDLPGELFF. The chain carries TRBV11-3 and TRBJ2-2, with D possibly being TRBD1 (6 bases). Trimming took 1 base from V and 6 from J, leaving 18 bases between them. The CDR3 contains 17 residues. Germline lookup yields CDR1 SGHNT and CDR2 YENEEA.